This paragraph covers one TCR beta chain sequence. Its antigen is still unknown. Within one base of it there is no much larger clone, and no base qualities were kept. These data are taken from a study of blood T cell repertoires in COVID-19 (dated by TCRdb to about 2020). Notes on the research overall: Samples covering the acute and convalescent phases of COVID-19 were provided by collaborators in the United States, Italy and Spain. The prospective study material was composed of cDNA or gDNA derived from T cells, B-cell-depleted T cells, or PBMCs. The dataset comprised deeply sampled blood TCRbeta repertoires from subjects exposed to, actively infected with, or recovered from COVID-19. The repertoires were made available in a free public database intended to serve as a resource for research on the immune response to SARS-CoV-2. The samples were drawn from the first 160 participants of the ongoing ImmuneRACE study and from some 1,300 subjects provided by 6 global collaborators. Sample metadata almost always included a de-identified subject ID, COVID-19 status, age in years and sex. Where available, HLA class I and class II types were obtained from metadata supplied by the sample provider rather than from assay-based typing.

TCRbeta CDR3 regions were amplified from genomic DNA using the immunoSEQ Assay, a bias-controlled multiplex PCR. The study's processing was this. The number of nucleated cells in each sample was estimated from the amplification of reference gene primers within the assay. To quantify the absolute abundance of each unique TCRbeta CDR3 rearrangement, sequence reads were collapsed and filtered. Productive Simpson clonality was computed per sample as the square root of Simpson's diversity index over productive rearrangements. TCRdb limited this immuneACCESS table to in-frame rearrangements with V and J called. A share of clones is missing; checked studies link under half to unresolved V genes, and the rest is unexplained. V and J calls and clone size are those listed in that table; D and trimming were worked out from the DNA. The sample data list about 140,000 clones, and 70% to 90% of these were observed just once. Of the sample, over 8% falls within the top ten clones.

Collaborating institutions collected whole blood in K2EDTA tubes following their own protocols. For TCRbeta analysis, collaborators shipped samples as frozen whole blood, isolated PBMCs, or DNA extracted from either of those sample types. V and J are trimmed by 0 bases and 7 bases, and the gene matches miss 13 bases of the junction. CDR1 and CDR2 (SGHRS, YFSETQ) derive from the germline V gene. The CDR3 goes from the cysteine to the phenylalanine over 17 residues. Of the read, only the CDR3 DNA is kept; its 51 bases are in frame from base 1. What the study reported, not specific to this receptor: Clinical and demographic metadata were provided uncurated, with the amount varying by source and participant.

In this chain, TRBV5-1 is recombined with TRBJ2-3, and TRBD2 aligns with 8 junction nucleotides. The source material was peripheral blood. This clonotype was obtained from a woman in her sixties with acute or convalescent COVID-19. The CDR3 protein is CASSLVNFGGAGYTQYF. The DNA sequence is TGCGCCAGCAGCTTGGTAAATTTCGGGGGGGCCGGGTATACGCAGTATTTT.